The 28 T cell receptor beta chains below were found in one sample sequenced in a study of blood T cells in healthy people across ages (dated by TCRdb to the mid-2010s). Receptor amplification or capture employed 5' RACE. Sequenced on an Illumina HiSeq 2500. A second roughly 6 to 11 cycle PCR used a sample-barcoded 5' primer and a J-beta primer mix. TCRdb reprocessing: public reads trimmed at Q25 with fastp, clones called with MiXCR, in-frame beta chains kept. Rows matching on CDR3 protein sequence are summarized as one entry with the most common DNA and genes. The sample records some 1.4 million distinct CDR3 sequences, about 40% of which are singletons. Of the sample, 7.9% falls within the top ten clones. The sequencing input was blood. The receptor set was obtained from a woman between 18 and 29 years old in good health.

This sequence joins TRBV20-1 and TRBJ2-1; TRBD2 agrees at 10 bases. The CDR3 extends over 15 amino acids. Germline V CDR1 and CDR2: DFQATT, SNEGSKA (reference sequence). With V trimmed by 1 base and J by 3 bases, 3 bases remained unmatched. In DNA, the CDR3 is TGCAGTGCTAGAGGAGGGACTAGCGACTACAATGAGCAGTTCTTC. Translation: CSARGGTSDYNEQFF.

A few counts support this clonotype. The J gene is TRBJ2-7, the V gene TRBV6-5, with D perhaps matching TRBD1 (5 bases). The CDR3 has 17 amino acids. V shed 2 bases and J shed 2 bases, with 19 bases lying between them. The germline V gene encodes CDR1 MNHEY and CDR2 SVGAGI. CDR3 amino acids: CASSYALSWTKAYEQYF. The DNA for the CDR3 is TGTGCCAGCAGTTACGCACTTTCTTGGACAAAGGCCTACGAGCAGTACTTC.

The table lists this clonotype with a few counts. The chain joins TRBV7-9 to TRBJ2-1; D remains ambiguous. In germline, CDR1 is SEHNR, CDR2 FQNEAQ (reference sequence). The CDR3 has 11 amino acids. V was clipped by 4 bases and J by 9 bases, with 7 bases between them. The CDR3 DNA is TGTGCCAGCAGCTCTCCGGCTGAGCAGTTCTTC. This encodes CASSSPAEQFF.

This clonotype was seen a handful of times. The CDR3 DNA follows: TGTGCCAGCTCCACGGACAGTTACTCGAACACTGAAGCTTTCTTT. Its protein product is CASSTDSYSNTEAFF. V and J are TRBV18 and TRBJ1-1; possible D gene TRBD1, 6 bases. The V gene lost 6 bases and the J gene lost 1 base, with 15 bases spanning the gap. Germline CDR1 is KGHSH and CDR2 is LQKENI. CDR3 size: 15 residues.

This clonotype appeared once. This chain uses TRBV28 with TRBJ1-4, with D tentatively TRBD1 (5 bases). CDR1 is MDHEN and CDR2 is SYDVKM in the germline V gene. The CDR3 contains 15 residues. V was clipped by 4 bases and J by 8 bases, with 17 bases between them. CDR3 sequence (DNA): TGTGCCAGCAGTTCCCCAGGGTGGAGGCAAGAAAAACTGTTTTTT. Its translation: CASSSPGWRQEKLFF.

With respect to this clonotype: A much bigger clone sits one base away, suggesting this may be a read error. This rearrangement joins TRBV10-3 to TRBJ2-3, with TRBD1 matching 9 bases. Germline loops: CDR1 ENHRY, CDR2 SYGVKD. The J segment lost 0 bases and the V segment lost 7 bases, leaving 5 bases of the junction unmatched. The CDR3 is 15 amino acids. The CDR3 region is CAINSGTGSTDTQYF. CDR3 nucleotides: TGTGCCATCAACTCGGGGACAGGGAGCACAGATACGCAGTATTTT.

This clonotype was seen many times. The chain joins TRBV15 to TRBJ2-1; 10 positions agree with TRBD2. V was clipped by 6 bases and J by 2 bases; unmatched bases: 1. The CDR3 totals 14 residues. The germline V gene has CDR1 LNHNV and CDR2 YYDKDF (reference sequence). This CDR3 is CATRGLATYNEQFF. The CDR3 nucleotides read TGTGCCACCAGGGGACTAGCGACCTACAATGAGCAGTTCTTC.

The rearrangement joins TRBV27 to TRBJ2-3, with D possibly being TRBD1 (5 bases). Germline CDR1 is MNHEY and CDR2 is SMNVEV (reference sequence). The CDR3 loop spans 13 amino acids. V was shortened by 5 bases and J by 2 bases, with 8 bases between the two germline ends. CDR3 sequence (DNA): TGTGCCAGCAGTCAGACAGTCACAGATACGCAGTATTTT. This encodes CASSQTVTDTQYF.

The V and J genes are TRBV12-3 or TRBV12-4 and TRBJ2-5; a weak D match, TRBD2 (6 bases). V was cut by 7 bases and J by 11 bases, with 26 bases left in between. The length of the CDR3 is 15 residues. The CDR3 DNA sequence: TGTGCCAGCAACCCCGGGGGAGGTGGTTTGGATGAGCAGTACTTC. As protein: CASNPGGGGLDEQYF.

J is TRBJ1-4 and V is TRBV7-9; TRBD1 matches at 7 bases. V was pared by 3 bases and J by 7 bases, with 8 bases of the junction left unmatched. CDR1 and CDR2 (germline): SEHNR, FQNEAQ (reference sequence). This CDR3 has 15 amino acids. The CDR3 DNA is TGTGCCAGCAGCTTTAGGAGACAGGGTGGTGAAAAACTGTTTTTT. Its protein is CASSFRRQGGEKLFF.

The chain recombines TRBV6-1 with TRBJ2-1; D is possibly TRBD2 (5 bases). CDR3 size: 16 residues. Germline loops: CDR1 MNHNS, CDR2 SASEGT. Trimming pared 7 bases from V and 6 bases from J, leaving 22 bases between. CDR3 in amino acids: CASTARSSFSGNEQFF. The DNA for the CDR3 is TGTGCCAGCACCGCGAGGTCTAGCTTTTCCGGCAATGAGCAGTTCTTC.

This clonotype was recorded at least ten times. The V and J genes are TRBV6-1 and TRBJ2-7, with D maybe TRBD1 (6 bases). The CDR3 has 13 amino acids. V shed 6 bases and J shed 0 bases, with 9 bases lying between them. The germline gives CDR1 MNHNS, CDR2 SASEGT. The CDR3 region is CASRRQDSYEQYF. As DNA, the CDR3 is TGTGCCAGCAGGAGACAGGACTCCTACGAGCAGTACTTC.

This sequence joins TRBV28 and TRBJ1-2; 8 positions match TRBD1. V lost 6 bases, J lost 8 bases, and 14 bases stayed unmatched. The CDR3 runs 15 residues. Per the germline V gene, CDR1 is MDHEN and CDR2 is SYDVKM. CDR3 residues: CASRRQGPSKGGYTF. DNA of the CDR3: TGTGCCAGCAGGAGACAGGGGCCCTCGAAAGGGGGCTACACCTTC.

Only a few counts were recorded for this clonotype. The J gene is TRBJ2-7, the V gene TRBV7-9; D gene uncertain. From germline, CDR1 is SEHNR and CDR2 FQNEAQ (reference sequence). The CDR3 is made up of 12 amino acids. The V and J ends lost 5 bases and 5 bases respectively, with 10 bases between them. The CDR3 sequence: CASSPILDEQYF. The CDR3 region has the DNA TGTGCCAGCAGCCCAATATTAGACGAGCAGTACTTC.

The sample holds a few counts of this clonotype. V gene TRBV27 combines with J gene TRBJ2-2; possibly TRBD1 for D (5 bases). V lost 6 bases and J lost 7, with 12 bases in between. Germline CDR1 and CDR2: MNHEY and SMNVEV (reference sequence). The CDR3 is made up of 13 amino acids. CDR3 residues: CASRKTVHGELFF. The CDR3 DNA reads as TGTGCCAGCAGGAAGACAGTTCACGGGGAGCTGTTTTTT.

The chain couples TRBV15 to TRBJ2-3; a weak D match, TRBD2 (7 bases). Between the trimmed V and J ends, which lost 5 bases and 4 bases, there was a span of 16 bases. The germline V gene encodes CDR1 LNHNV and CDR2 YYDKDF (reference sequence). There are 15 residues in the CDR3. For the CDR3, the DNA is TGTGCCACCAGCCTACTTGGCGGGGGCGCAGATACGCAGTATTTT. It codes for CATSLLGGGADTQYF.

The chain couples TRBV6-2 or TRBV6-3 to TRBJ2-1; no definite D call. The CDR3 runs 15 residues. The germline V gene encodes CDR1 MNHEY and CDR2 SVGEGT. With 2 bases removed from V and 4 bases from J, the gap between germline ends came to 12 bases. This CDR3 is CASSYRPGGYNEQFF. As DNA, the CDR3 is TGTGCCAGCAGTTACCGGCCAGGCGGTTACAATGAGCAGTTCTTC.

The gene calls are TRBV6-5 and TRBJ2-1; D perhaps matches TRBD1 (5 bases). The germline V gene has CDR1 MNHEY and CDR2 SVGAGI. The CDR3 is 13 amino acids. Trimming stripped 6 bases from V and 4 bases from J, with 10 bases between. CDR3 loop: CASRFTGYNEQFF. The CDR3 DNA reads TGTGCCAGCAGATTTACAGGTTACAATGAGCAGTTCTTC.

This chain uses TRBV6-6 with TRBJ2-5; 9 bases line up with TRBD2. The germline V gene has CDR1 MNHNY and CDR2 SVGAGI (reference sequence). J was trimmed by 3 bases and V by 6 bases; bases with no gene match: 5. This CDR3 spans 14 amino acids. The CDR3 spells CASRSGGGEETQYF. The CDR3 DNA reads TGTGCCAGCAGGTCCGGCGGGGGGGAAGAGACCCAGTACTTC.

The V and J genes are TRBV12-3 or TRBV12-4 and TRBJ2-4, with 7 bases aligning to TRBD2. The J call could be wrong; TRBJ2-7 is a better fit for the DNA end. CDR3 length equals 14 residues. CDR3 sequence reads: CASSLLGGSVEQYF. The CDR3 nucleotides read TGTGCCAGCAGTTTGTTGGGGGGGTCTGTCGAGCAGTACTTC.

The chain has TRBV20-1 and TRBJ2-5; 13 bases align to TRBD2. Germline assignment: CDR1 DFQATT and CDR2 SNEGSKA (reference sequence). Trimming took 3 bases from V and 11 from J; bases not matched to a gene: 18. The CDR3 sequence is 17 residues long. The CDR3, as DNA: TGCAGTGCTAGCCCAGGGGGACTAGCGGGATTTCAGAATGAGCAGTACTTC. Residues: CSASPGGLAGFQNEQYF.

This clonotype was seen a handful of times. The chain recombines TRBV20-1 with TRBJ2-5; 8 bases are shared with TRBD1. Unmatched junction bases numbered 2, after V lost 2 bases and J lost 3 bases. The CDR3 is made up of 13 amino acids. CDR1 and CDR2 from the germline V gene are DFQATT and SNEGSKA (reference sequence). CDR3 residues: CSARQGAEETQYF. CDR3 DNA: TGCAGTGCTAGACAGGGGGCTGAAGAGACCCAGTACTTC.

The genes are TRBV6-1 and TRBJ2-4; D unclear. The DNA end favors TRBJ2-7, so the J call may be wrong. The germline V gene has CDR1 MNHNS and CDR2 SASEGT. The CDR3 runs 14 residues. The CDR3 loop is CASSERTVIYEQYF. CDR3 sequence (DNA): TGTGCCAGCAGTGAAAGAACAGTAATCTACGAGCAGTACTTC.

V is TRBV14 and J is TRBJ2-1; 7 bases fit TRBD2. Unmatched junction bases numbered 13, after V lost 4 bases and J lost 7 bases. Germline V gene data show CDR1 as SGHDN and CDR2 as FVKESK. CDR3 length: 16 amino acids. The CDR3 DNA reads TGTGCCAGCAGCCCCAATTCCGGGACTAACGGAAATGAGCAGTTCTTC. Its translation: CASSPNSGTNGNEQFF.

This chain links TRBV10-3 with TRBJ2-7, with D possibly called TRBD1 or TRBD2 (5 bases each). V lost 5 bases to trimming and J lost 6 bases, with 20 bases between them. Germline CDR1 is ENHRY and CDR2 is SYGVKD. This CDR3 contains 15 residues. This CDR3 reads CAISIKPGTPIEQYF. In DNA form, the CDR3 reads TGTGCCATCAGTATAAAACCCGGGACCCCAATCGAGCAGTACTTC.

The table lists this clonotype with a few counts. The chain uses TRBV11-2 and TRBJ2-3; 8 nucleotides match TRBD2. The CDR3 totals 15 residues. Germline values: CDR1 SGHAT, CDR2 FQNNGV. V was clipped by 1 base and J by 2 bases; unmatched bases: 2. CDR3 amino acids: CASSLGTSFTDTQYF. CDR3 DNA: TGTGCCAGCAGCTTAGGGACTAGCTTCACAGATACGCAGTATTTT.

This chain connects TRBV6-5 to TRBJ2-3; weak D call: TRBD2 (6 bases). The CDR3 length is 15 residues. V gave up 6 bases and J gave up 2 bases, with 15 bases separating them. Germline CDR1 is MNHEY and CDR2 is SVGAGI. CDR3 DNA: TGTGCCAGCAGCCAAGGGACTCCCTTCACAGATACGCAGTATTTT. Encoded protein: CASSQGTPFTDTQYF.

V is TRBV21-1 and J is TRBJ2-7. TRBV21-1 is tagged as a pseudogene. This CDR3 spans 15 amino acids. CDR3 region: CASSREGLYSYEQYF. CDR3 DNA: TGTGCTAGCAGCAGAGAAGGGTTATACTCCTACGAGCAGTACTTC.